This T cell receptor beta chain came from a study of T cell changes during pregnancy in multiple sclerosis. The CDR3 length is 16 residues. Assay used: immunoSEQ multiplex PCR; TCRdb lists only in-frame clones, some missing. The table lists tens of thousands of clones, around 90% of them singletons, with approximately 0.27% in the top ten. V usage is TRBV21-1 and J usage is TRBJ1-5. TRBV21-1 is deemed a pseudogene. This receptor was identified in a female donor with multiple sclerosis, enrolled in a pregnancy study. Material: CD4+ T cells from peripheral blood mononuclear cells, obtained in the second trimester of pregnancy. This CDR3 is CASSAIGRGSNQPQHF. The CDR3 coding sequence is TGTGCCAGCAGCGCAATAGGACGGGGAAGCAATCAGCCCCAGCATTTT.